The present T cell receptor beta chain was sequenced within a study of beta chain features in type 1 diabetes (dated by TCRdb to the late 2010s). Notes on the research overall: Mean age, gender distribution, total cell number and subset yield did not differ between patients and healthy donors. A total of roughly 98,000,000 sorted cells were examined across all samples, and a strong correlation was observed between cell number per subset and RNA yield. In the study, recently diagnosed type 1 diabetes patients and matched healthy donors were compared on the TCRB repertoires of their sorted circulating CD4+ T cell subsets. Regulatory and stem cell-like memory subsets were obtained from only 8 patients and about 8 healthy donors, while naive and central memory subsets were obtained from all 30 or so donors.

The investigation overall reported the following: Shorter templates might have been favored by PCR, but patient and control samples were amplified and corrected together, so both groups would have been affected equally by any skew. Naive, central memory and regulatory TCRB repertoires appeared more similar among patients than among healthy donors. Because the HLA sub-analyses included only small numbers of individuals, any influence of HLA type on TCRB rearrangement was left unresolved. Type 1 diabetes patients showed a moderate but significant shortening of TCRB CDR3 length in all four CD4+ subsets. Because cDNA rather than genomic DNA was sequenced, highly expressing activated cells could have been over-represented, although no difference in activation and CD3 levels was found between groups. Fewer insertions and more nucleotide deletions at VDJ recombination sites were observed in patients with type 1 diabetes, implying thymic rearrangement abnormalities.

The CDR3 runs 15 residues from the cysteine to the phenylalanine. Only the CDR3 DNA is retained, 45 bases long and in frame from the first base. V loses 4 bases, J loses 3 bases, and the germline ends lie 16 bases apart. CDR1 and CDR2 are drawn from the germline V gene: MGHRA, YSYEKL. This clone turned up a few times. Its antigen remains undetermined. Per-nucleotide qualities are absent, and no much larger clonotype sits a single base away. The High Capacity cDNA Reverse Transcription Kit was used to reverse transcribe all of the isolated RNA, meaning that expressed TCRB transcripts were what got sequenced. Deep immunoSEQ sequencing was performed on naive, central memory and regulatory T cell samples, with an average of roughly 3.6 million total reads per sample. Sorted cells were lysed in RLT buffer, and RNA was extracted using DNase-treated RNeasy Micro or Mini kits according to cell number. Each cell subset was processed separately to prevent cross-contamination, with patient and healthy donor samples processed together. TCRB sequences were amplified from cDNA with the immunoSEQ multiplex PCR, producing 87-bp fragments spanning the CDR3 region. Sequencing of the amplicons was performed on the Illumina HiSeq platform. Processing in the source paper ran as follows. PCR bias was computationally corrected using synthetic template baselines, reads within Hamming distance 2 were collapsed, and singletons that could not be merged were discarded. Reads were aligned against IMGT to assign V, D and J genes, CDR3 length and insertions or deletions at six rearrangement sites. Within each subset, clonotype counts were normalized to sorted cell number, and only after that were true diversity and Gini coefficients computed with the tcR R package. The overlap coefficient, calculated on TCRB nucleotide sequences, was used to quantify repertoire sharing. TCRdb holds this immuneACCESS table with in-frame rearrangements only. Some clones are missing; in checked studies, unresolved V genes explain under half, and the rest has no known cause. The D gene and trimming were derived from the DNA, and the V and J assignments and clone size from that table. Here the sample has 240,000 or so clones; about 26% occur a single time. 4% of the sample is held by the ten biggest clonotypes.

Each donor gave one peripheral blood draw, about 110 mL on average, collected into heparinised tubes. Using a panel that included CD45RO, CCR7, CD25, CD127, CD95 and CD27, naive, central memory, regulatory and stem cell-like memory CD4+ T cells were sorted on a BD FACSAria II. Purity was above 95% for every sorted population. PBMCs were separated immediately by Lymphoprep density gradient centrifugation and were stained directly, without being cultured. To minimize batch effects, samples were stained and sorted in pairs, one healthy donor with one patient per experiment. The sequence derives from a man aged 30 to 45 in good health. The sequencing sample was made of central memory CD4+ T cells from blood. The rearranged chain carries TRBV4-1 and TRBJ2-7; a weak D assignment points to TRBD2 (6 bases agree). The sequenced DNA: TGCGCCAGCAGCCTCTCCGCGGGAACGAGCTACGAGCAGTACTTC. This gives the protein CASSLSAGTSYEQYF.